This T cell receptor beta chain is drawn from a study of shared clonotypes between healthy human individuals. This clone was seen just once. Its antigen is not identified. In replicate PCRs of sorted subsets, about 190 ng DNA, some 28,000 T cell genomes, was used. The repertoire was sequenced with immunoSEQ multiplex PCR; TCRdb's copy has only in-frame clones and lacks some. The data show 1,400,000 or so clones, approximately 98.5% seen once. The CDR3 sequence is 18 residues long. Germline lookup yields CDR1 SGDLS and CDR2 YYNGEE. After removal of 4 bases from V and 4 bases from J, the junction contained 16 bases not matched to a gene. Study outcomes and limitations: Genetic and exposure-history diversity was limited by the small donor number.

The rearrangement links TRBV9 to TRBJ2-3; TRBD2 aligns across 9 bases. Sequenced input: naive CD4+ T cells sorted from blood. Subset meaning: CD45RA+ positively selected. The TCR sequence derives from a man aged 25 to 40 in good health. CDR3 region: CASSPDGRIAGVADTQYF. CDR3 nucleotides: TGTGCCAGCAGCCCGGATGGTCGGATAGCGGGGGTGGCAGATACGCAGTATTTT. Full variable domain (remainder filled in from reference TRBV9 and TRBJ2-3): DSGVTQTPKHLITATGQRVTLRCSPRSGDLSVYWYQQSLDQGLQFLIQYYNGEERAKGNILERFSAQQFPDLHSELNLSSLELGDSALYFCASSPDGRIAGVADTQYFGPGTRLTVL.